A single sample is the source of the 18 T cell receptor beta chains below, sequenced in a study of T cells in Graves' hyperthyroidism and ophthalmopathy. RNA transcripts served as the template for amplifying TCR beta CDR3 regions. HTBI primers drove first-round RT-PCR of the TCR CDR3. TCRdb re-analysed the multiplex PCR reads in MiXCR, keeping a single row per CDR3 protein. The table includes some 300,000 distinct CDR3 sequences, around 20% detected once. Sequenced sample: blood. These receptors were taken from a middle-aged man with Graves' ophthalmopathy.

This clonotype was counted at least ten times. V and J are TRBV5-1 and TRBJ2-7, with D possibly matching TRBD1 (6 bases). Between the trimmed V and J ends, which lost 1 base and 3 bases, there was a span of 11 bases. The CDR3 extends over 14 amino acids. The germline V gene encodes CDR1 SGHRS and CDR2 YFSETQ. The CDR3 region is CASSLSGDLYEQYF. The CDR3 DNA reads TGCGCCAGCAGCTTGTCAGGGGACCTCTACGAGCAGTACTTC. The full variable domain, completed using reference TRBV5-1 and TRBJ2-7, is KAGVTQTPRYLIKTRGQQVTLSCSPISGHRSVSWYQQTPGQGLQFLFEYFSETQRNKGNFPGRFSGRQFSNSRSEMNVSTLELGDSALYLCASSLSGDLYEQYFGPGTRLTVT.

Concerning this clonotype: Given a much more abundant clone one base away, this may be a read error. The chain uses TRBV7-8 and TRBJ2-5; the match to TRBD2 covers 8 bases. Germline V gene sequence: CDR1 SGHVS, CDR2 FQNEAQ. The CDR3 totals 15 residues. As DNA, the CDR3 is TGTGCCAGCAGCTTCTCGGGAGGGCCTACGGAGACCCGGTACTTC. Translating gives CASSFSGGPTETRYF.

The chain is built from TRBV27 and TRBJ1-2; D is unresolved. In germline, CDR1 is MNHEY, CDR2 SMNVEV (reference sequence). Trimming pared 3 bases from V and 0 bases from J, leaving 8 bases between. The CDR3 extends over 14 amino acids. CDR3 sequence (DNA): TGTGCCAGCAGTTTGCGGGTCCCTAACTATGGCTACACCTTC. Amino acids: CASSLRVPNYGYTF.

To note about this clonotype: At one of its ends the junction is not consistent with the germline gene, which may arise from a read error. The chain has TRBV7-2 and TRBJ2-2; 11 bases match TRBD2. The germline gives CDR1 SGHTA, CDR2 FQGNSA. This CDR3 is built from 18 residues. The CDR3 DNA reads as TGTGCCGGCAGCTCAGGACTACTAGCGGGAGTTGACACCGGGGAGCTGTTTTTT. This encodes CAGSSGLLAGVDTGELFF. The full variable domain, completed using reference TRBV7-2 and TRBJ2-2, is GAGVSQSPSNKVTEKGKDVELRCDPISGHTALYWYRQSLGQGLEFLIYFQGNSAPDKSGLPSDRFSAERTGGSVSTLTIQRTQQEDSAVYLCAGSSGLLAGVDTGELFFGEGSRLTVL.

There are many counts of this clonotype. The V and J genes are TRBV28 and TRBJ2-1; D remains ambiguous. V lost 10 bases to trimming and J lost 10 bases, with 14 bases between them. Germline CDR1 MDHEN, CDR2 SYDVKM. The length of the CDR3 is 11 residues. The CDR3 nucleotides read TGTGCCACCTCAAGGTCACGAGAGCAGTTCTTC. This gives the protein CATSRSREQFF.

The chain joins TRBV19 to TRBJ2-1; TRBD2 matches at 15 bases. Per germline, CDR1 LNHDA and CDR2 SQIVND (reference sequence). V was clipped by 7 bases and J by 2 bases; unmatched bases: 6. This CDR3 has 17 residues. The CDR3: CASTRTSGRAAYNEQFF. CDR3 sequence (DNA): TGTGCCAGTACACGGACTAGCGGGAGGGCCGCCTACAATGAGCAGTTCTTC.

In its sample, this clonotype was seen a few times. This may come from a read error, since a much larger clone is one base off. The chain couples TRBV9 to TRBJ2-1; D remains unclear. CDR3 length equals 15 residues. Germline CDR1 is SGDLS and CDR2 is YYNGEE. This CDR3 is CASSVGGRTYNEQLF. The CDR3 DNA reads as TGTGCCAGCAGCGTAGGGGGTAGAACCTACAATGAGCAGCTCTTC.

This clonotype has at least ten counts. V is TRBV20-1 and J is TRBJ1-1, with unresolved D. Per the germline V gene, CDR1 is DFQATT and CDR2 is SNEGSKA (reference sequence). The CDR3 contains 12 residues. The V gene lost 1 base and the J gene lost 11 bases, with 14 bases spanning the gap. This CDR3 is CSARGRLRGAFF. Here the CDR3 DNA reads TGCAGTGCTAGAGGGCGGCTTCGAGGTGCTTTCTTT.

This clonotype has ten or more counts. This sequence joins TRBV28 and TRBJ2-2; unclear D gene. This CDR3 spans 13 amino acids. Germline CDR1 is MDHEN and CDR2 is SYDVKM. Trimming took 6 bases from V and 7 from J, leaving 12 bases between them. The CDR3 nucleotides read TGTGCCAGCAGCCCCGTTAATCGCGGGGAGCTGTTTTTT. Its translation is CASSPVNRGELFF.

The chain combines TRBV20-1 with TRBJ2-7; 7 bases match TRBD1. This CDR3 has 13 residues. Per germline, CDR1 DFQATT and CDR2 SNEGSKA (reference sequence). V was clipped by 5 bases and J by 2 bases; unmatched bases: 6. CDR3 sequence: CSAGPGTAYEQYF. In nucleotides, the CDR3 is TGCAGTGCTGGGCCCGGGACAGCCTACGAGCAGTACTTC.

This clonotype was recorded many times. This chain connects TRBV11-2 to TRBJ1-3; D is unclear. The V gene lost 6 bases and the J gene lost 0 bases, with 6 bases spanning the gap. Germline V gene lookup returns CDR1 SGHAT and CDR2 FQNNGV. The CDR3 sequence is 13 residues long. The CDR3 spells CASRANSGNTIYF. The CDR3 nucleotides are TGTGCCAGCAGGGCCAACTCTGGAAACACCATATATTTT. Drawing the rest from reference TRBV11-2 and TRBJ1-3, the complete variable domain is EAGVAQSPRYKIIEKRQSVAFWCNPISGHATLYWYQQILGQGPKLLIQFQNNGVVDDSQLPKDRFSAERLKGVDSTLKIQPAKLEDSAVYLCASRANSGNTIYFGEGSWLTVV.

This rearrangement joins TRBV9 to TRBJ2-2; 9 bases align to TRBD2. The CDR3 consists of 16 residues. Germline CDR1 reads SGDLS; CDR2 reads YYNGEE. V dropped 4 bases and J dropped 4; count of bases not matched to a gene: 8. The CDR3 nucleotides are TGTGCCAGCAGCCGGACTAGCGATGGGGCCACCGGGGAGCTGTTTTTT. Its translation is CASSRTSDGATGELFF.

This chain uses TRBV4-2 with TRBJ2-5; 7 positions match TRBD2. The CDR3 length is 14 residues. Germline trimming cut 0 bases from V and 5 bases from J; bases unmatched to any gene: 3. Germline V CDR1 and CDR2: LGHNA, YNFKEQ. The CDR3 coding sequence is TGTGCCAGCAGCCAAGACCCCGGGGGGGAGACCCAGTACTTC. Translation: CASSQDPGGETQYF.

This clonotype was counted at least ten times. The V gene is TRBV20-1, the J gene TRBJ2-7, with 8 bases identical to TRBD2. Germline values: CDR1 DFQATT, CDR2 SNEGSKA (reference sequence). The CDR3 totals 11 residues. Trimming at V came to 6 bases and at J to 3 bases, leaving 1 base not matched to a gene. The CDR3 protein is CSAGTSYEQYF. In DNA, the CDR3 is TGCAGTGCCGGGACTAGCTACGAGCAGTACTTC.

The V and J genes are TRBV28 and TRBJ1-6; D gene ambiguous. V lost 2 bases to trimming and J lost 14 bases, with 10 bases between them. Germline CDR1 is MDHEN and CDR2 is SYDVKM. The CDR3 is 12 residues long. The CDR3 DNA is TGTGCCAGCAGTTTACCCGAGTCGACCCTCCACTTT. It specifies CASSLPESTLHF.

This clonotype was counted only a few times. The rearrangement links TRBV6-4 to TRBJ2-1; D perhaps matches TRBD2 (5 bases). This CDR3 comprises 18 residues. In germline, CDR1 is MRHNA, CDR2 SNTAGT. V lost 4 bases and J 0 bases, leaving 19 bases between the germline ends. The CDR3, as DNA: TGTGCCAGCAGTGTTAGGGCTAGCATTTTAAGCTCCTACAATGAGCAGTTCTTC. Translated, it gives CASSVRASILSSYNEQFF.

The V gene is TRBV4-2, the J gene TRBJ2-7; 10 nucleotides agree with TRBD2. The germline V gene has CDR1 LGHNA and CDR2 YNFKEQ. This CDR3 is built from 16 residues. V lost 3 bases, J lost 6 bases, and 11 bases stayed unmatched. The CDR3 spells CASSQPSGLAAGEQYF. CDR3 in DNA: TGTGCCAGCAGCCAGCCCTCTGGACTAGCGGCGGGCGAGCAGTACTTC.

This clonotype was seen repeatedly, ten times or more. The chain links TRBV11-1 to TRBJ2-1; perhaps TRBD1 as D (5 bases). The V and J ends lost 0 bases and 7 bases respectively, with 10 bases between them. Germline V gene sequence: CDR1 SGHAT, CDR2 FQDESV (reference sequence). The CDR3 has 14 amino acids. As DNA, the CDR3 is TGTGCCAGCAGCTTAGCCATCAGGGTAAATGAGCAGTTCTTC. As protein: CASSLAIRVNEQFF.